This T cell receptor (beta chain) was sequenced in a study of T cells in Graves' hyperthyroidism and ophthalmopathy. Study at large: The authors collected peripheral blood at initial diagnosis, before any treatment.

This clonotype was seen many times. Amplified TCR beta CDR3 regions came from RNA transcripts. HTBI primers were employed in a first-round RT-PCR of the TCR CDR3. Using its own MiXCR run on the multiplex PCR reads, TCRdb lists one record per CDR3 protein. Of about 410,000 distinct CDR3 sequences listed, 14% are singletons. The V gene lost 0 bases and the J gene lost 6 bases, with 15 bases spanning the gap. Germline CDR1 and CDR2: SGHTA and FQGNSA. The CDR3 runs 15 residues. The TCR comes from a woman aged 25 to 39 with Graves' ophthalmopathy. The sequencing input was blood. The chain combines TRBV7-2 with TRBJ2-7; tentative D call: TRBD1 (6 bases). The chain's CDR3 is CASSLAEQGGFEQYF. As DNA, the CDR3 is TGTGCCAGCAGCTTAGCGGAACAGGGCGGTTTCGAGCAGTACTTC.